What follows are 7 T cell receptor beta chains derived from one specimen sequenced in a study of blood T cell repertoires in COVID-19. Assay used: immunoSEQ multiplex PCR; TCRdb lists only in-frame clones, some missing. The sample includes 100,000 to 150,000 clones, about two thirds of them seen just once. What was sequenced was peripheral blood. Source of these receptors: a human donor with acute or convalescent COVID-19. The donor label of this sample is uncertain.

J is TRBJ1-4 and V is TRBV2; 7 positions agree with TRBD1. CDR3 length equals 15 residues. V dropped 6 bases and J dropped 0; count of bases not matched to a gene: 4. The germline V gene encodes CDR1 SNHLY and CDR2 FYNNEI. The chain's CDR3 is CASSPQGSTNEKLFF. The CDR3 DNA is TGTGCCAGCAGCCCACAGGGGTCAACTAATGAAAAACTGTTTTTT.

This chain uses TRBV9 with TRBJ1-4; D gene unclear. This CDR3 contains 13 residues. V lost 4 bases, J lost 7 bases, and 11 bases lay in between. From germline, CDR1 is SGDLS and CDR2 YYNGEE. For the CDR3, the DNA is TGTGCCAGCAGCTCAGCTGCGGGTGAAAAACTGTTTTTT. Amino acids: CASSSAAGEKLFF.

The table lists this clone with a few counts. This chain uses TRBV25-1 with TRBJ1-6, with D unresolved. The V gene lost 4 bases and the J gene lost 6 bases, with 7 bases spanning the gap. The germline gives CDR1 MGHDK, CDR2 SYGVNS. The CDR3 runs to 13 residues. CDR3 nucleotides: TGTGCCAGCAGTGCGGGGAGTAATTCACCCCTCCACTTT. Translated: CASSAGSNSPLHF.

The chain couples TRBV7-8 to TRBJ1-2; possibly TRBD1 for D (5 bases). Between the trimmed V and J ends, which lost 5 bases and 2 bases, there was a span of 12 bases. The CDR3 has 14 residues. CDR1 is SGHVS, CDR2 FQNEAQ, per germline. The CDR3 here is CASSKLQGNYGYTF. The CDR3 DNA reads as TGTGCCAGCAGCAAACTTCAGGGAAACTATGGCTACACCTTC.

This clone was observed at least ten times. V and J are TRBV19 and TRBJ2-7; TRBD1 aligns across 8 bases. After removal of 3 bases from V and 2 bases from J, the junction contained 6 bases not matched to a gene. The CDR3 spans 15 residues. Germline V gene data show CDR1 as LNHDA and CDR2 as SQIVND (reference sequence). DNA of the CDR3: TGTGCCAGTAGTATGAACCGACAGGGGACCTACGAGCAGTACTTC. It specifies CASSMNRQGTYEQYF.

The V gene is TRBV18, the J gene TRBJ1-4; the D gene is possibly TRBD1 (5 bases). Germline CDR1 and CDR2: KGHSH and LQKENI. V was shortened by 3 bases and J by 6 bases, with 14 bases between the two germline ends. The CDR3 contains 15 residues. This CDR3 reads CASSPLGTADEKLFF. The CDR3 DNA is TGTGCCAGCTCACCCTTAGGGACTGCTGATGAAAAACTGTTTTTT.

V usage is TRBV7-9 and J usage is TRBJ1-1; D not resolved. This CDR3 contains 14 residues. V lost 5 bases and J 1 base, leaving 11 bases between the germline ends. From germline, CDR1 is SEHNR and CDR2 FQNEAQ (reference sequence). Here the CDR3 DNA reads TGTGCCAGCAGCCCTCCGAGGCAGAACACTGAAGCTTTCTTT. Residues: CASSPPRQNTEAFF.